This TCR beta chain was recorded in a study of identical twins. MiXCR was run by TCRdb on the 5' RACE reads, yielding one entry per CDR3 protein. This table holds roughly 350,000 distinct CDR3 sequences, around 12% found once. The sample was also reused in another study, on yellow fever vaccine responses in identical twins.

This clonotype originated in a woman aged 18 to 35 in good health. Sequencing input: CD8+ T cells sorted from blood.

In DNA form, the CDR3 reads TGTGCCAGCAGCTCGGCAATGGACCTAACCCCCAACGAGCAGTACTTC. It translates to CASSSAMDLTPNEQYF. The V call is TRBV7-8, the J call TRBJ2-7, with D uncertain. Germline CDR1 is SGHVS and CDR2 is FQNEAQ. Trimming cost V 4 bases and J 5 bases, with 21 bases left between them. This CDR3 is built from 16 residues.